Listed below are T cell receptor beta chains from one sample, sequenced in a study of blood T cell repertoires in COVID-19. Sequenced by immunoSEQ multiplex PCR; TCRdb stores in-frame clones only, minus some. The sample includes more than 120,000 clones, approximately 81% of them seen just once. Material for sequencing was peripheral blood. The receptors derive from a human donor with acute or convalescent COVID-19. The donor label of this sample is uncertain. The CDR3 runs from the conserved cysteine through the conserved F or W. Some rows mark clone size as missing; the rest say once, few, many or name a class of expanded clone.

clone_size | j_call | v_call | cdr3_aa
. | TRBJ1-6 | TRBV28 | CASSQTTTGVSYNSPLHF
. | TRBJ1-5 | TRBV4-2 | CASSQGPGQGYQPQHF
. | TRBJ1-2 | TRBV24-1 | CATSDPKDRANYGYTF
. | TRBJ1-1 | TRBV2 | CASRDTNTEAFF
once | TRBJ2-3 | TRBV5-4 | CASSRNTGYTQYF
. | TRBJ1-5 | TRBV4-1 | CASSLGTGPQPQHF
. | TRBJ1-2 | TRBV29-1 | CSVATSTGIYGYTF
. | TRBJ2-7 | TRBV5-4 | CASSLVYASSYEQYF
. | TRBJ1-5 | TRBV2 | CASGGKTGRDQPQHF
. | TRBJ2-3 | TRBV28 | CASSLGLSTDTQYF
. | TRBJ1-1 | TRBV18 | CASSPYPRGWIDTEAFF
. | TRBJ2-1 | TRBV5-4 | CASSLPGGAINNEQFF
. | TRBJ1-5 | TRBV15 | CATSREVVASQQPQHF
few | TRBJ1-2 | TRBV2 | CASSELDTNYGYTF
. | TRBJ2-2 | TRBV10-3 | CAISESGQTYGELFF
. | TRBJ1-2 | TRBV14 | CASSQQGAIGYTF
once | TRBJ1-2 | TRBV6-5 | CASSLGQGSGYTF
. | TRBJ2-5 | TRBV30 | CAWSTSGETQYF
. | TRBJ1-1 | TRBV6-6 | CASSSQGADTEAFF
few | TRBJ1-2 | TRBV7-9 | CASSLVQGAANYGYTF